This TCR beta chain was identified during a study of cytomegalovirus exposure and HLA in healthy donors. Study observations and caveats: It emerged from a later analysis that several of the most significant clusters appeared to be linked to common viral pathogens. Later analysis identified a missense DCLRE1C variant that was linked to TCR beta V- and J-gene trimming.

To note about this clone: Its specificity is unknown.

Primers: 60 Vbeta forward and 13 Jbeta reverse. The data were produced by immunoSEQ multiplex PCR, yet TCRdb's version contains in-frame clones alone and is incomplete. The sample table sets out under 200,000 clones. Unrecorded immune exposures were likely, despite nominal health at sampling. Germline V gene lookup returns CDR1 ENHRY and CDR2 SYGVKD. The CDR3 is 15 amino acids. V gave up 2 bases and J gave up 8 bases; unmatched junction bases: 9. The sample consisted of PBMCs. The rearrangement links TRBV10-3 to TRBJ1-2; 9 positions match TRBD1. The sequence was obtained from a man aged 25-45 years in good health and CMV-seronegative. CDR3 residues: CAISEGPGTGQGYTF. CDR3 nucleotide sequence: TGTGCCATCAGTGAGGGTCCGGGGACAGGGCAAGGCTACACCTTC.